The 8 T cell receptor beta chains in this list originate from one sample, sequenced in a study of blood T cell repertoires in COVID-19. Sequenced by immunoSEQ multiplex PCR; TCRdb stores in-frame clones only, minus some. The sample includes roughly 170,000 clones, about 84% of them seen just once. The sample was PBMCs or T cells enriched from blood (not recorded which). The receptors shown here come from a woman aged 40 to 50 with acute COVID-19.

J is TRBJ2-5 and V is TRBV7-3; D is unresolved. Per germline, CDR1 SGHTA and CDR2 FQGTGA. CDR3 length equals 13 residues. V lost 5 bases and J 1 base, leaving 8 bases between the germline ends. The CDR3 is CASSINGQETQYF. CDR3 nucleotides: TGTGCCAGCAGCATCAACGGCCAAGAGACCCAGTACTTC. Looking up the rest from reference TRBV7-3 and TRBJ2-5 gives the full variable domain: GAGVSQTPSNKVTEKGKYVELRCDPISGHTALYWYRQSLGQGPEFLIYFQGTGAADDSGLPNDRFFAVRPEGSVSTLKIQRTERGDSAVYLCASSINGQETQYFGPGTRLLVL.

The chain has TRBV27 and TRBJ1-6; D possibly corresponds to TRBD1 (6 bases). V was cut by 5 bases and J by 16 bases, with 18 bases left in between. CDR1 and CDR2 (germline): MNHEY, SMNVEV (reference sequence). This CDR3 contains 13 residues. The CDR3 loop is CASSLGPGQWLHF. The CDR3 bases are TGTGCCAGCAGTCTTGGCCCTGGACAGTGGCTCCACTTT.

The rearrangement links TRBV14 to TRBJ1-2; D is uncertain. V was shortened by 4 bases and J by 5 bases, with 11 bases between the two germline ends. Germline CDR1 is SGHDN and CDR2 is FVKESK. The CDR3 length is 13 residues. CDR3 DNA sequence: TGTGCCAGCAGCCTGGGCTATCGGTATGGCTACACCTTC. It specifies CASSLGYRYGYTF.

This rearrangement joins TRBV6-5 to TRBJ1-2; 7 nucleotides match TRBD1. The J segment lost 2 bases and the V segment lost 6 bases, leaving 9 bases of the junction unmatched. This CDR3 region has 15 residues. Per germline, CDR1 MNHEY and CDR2 SVGAGI. CDR3 protein: CASRVGGQTNYGYTF. CDR3 bases: TGTGCCAGCAGGGTTGGGGGACAGACGAACTATGGCTACACCTTC.

V usage is TRBV4-1 and J usage is TRBJ1-2, with D hard to call. The CDR3 has 14 amino acids. In germline, CDR1 is MGHRA, CDR2 YSYEKL. Trimming cost V 0 bases and J 4 bases, with 9 bases left between them. In DNA, the CDR3 is TGCGCCAGCAGCCAAGAAATCCTTAGCTATGGCTACACCTTC. The encoded protein is CASSQEILSYGYTF.

The CDR3 region is CASSQEGRGGNQPQHF. As DNA, the CDR3 is TGCGCCAGCAGCCAAGAAGGCCGGGGAGGGAATCAGCCCCAGCATTTT. V usage is TRBV4-1 and J usage is TRBJ1-5; D unclear. CDR1 and CDR2 from the germline V gene are MGHRA and YSYEKL. The CDR3 length is 16 residues. The ends were cut back, 0 bases at V and 4 bases at J, with 13 bases in the middle.

The V gene is TRBV27, the J gene TRBJ1-6; maybe TRBD1 (5 bases). Germline-derived CDR1 and CDR2 are MNHEY and SMNVEV (reference sequence). Trimming left V 3 bases short and J 1 base short, with 7 bases between. The CDR3 has 15 residues. This CDR3 reads CASSFRGSYNSPLHF. CDR3 DNA sequence: TGTGCCAGCAGTTTTCGGGGGTCCTATAATTCACCCCTCCACTTT.

This clone was detected a few times. The rearrangement links TRBV5-6 to TRBJ1-5; D gene unclear. V gave up 1 base and J gave up 0 bases, with 8 bases separating them. The CDR3 loop spans 15 amino acids. Germline CDR1 and CDR2: SGHDT and YYEEEE. The CDR3 DNA sequence: TGTGCCAGCAGCTTGTTCCGGGATAGCAATCAGCCCCAGCATTTT. It yields the protein CASSLFRDSNQPQHF.